The 11 T cell receptor beta chains reported below all come from one sample, sequenced in a study of T cells in Graves' hyperthyroidism and ophthalmopathy. Researchers amplified the TCR beta CDR3 regions from RNA transcripts. The HTBI primer set was used in a first-round RT-PCR of the TCR CDR3. TCRdb itself ran the multiplex PCR reads through MiXCR, one entry per CDR3 protein. Among 300,000 to 450,000 distinct CDR3 sequences listed, 15% to 19% were seen once. Source material: blood. All receptors derive from a woman aged 18-30 years with Graves' hyperthyroidism that later progressed to Graves' ophthalmopathy.

This clonotype was observed at least ten times. The chain recombines TRBV12-3 or TRBV12-4 with TRBJ2-7; maybe TRBD1 (7 bases). The CDR3 is 15 amino acids. The V end lost 6 bases, the J end lost 2 bases, and 17 bases lay between the germline ends. The CDR3 DNA sequence: TGTGCCAGCAGACCTAAACCAGGGGGGCCCTACGAGCAGTACTTC. Protein sequence: CASRPKPGGPYEQYF.

Ten or more counts support this clonotype. It is unclear where the CDR3 begins or ends on the DNA, so no DNA is shown, and the CDR3 is as TCRdb lists it. The rearrangement joins TRBV2 to TRBJ2-7. Per the germline V gene, CDR1 is SNHLY and CDR2 is FYNNEI. The CDR3 is 11 residues long, ends included. The CDR3 is CASSPLWEQYF.

This clonotype was detected only a few times. CDR3 in amino acids: CASSLFGEAGGTQETQYF. As DNA, the CDR3 is TGTGCCAGCAGTTTATTCGGCGAGGCGGGAGGCACCCAAGAGACCCAGTACTTC. This chain uses TRBV28 with TRBJ2-5; TRBD2 matches 8 bases. Trimming took 1 base from V and 1 from J; bases not matched to a gene: 11. The CDR3 is 18 residues long. The germline gives CDR1 MDHEN, CDR2 SYDVKM.

There are many counts of this clonotype. CDR3 loop: CASSFRQVNTEAFF. The CDR3 nucleotides are TGTGCCAGCAGCTTTCGGCAAGTGAACACTGAAGCTTTCTTT. J is TRBJ1-1 and V is TRBV7-3; D is unclear. The germline V gene has CDR1 SGHTA and CDR2 FQGTGA. The length of the CDR3 is 14 residues. The V and J ends lost 3 bases and 0 bases respectively, with 8 bases between them.

This clonotype came up many times. This chain links TRBV29-1 with TRBJ2-3; 8 nucleotides agree with TRBD1. The CDR3 loop spans 15 amino acids. V trimming: 3 bases; J trimming: 6 bases; junction bases outside the gene matches: 11. CDR1 is SQVTM and CDR2 is ANQGSEA in the germline V gene. CDR3 coding DNA: TGCAGCGTTGATCTGGGCCAGGGGGCAAGGGATACGCAGTATTTT. It is translated as CSVDLGQGARDTQYF.

This clonotype has ten or more counts. This chain joins TRBV4-1 and TRBJ1-2, with D hard to call. The V end lost 1 base, the J end lost 6 bases, and 12 bases lay between the germline ends. CDR1 MGHRA and CDR2 YSYEKL come from the germline V gene. The CDR3 runs 14 residues. Here the CDR3 DNA reads TGCGCCAGCAGCCAAGTCCTATCCGGAGATGGCTACACCTTC. Translation gives CASSQVLSGDGYTF.

This clonotype has a count of ten or more. The chain employs TRBV7-2 and TRBJ2-5; a weak D match, TRBD2 (5 bases). The germline V gene encodes CDR1 SGHTA and CDR2 FQGNSA. The ends were cut back, 3 bases at V and 3 bases at J, with 8 bases in the middle. The CDR3 contains 13 residues. The CDR3 loop is CASSFRAEETQYF. CDR3 sequence (DNA): TGTGCCAGCAGCTTTCGAGCGGAAGAGACCCAGTACTTC.

The genes are TRBV4-1 and TRBJ1-5; tentatively, D is TRBD1 (6 bases). Trimming stripped 1 base from V and 4 bases from J, with 11 bases between. This CDR3 is 15 amino acids long. CDR1 and CDR2 (germline): MGHRA, YSYEKL. As DNA, the CDR3 is TGCGCCAGCAGCCAAGTGTTGGGGGCGAATCAGCCCCAGCATTTT. Its protein is CASSQVLGANQPQHF.

The chain couples TRBV9 to TRBJ2-1; 9 bases align to TRBD2. The V segment lost 0 bases and the J segment 10 bases; nucleotides outside the gene matches: 5. Per the germline V gene, CDR1 is SGDLS and CDR2 is YYNGEE. The CDR3 is 14 residues long. CDR3 sequence reads: CASSVGAGGREQFF. The DNA of the CDR3 is TGTGCCAGCAGCGTAGGGGCGGGAGGGAGGGAGCAGTTCTTC. The full variable domain, its missing parts supplied by reference TRBV9 and TRBJ2-1, is DSGVTQTPKHLITATGQRVTLRCSPRSGDLSVYWYQQSLDQGLQFLIQYYNGEERAKGNILERFSAQQFPDLHSELNLSSLELGDSALYFCASSVGAGGREQFFGPGTRLTVL.

This clonotype was detected a few times. The rearrangement joins TRBV2 to TRBJ2-7; the match to TRBD1 covers 7 bases. CDR1 and CDR2 from the germline V gene are SNHLY and FYNNEI. Unmatched junction bases numbered 12, after V lost 6 bases and J lost 4 bases. This CDR3 comprises 15 residues. The DNA of the CDR3 is TGTGCCAGCAGGGGGTCCGGGGACAGCCATTACGAGCAGTACTTC. Protein product: CASRGSGDSHYEQYF.

This clonotype was seen repeatedly, ten times or more. This chain joins TRBV20-1 and TRBJ1-1, with a weak D call TRBD1 (6 bases). The CDR3 has 14 amino acids. CDR1 DFQATT and CDR2 SNEGSKA come from the germline V gene (reference sequence). V was trimmed by 4 bases and J by 5 bases, leaving 17 bases between them. This chain's CDR3 is CSATIQGFRTEAFF. The CDR3 DNA reads as TGCAGTGCTACCATACAGGGTTTTAGGACTGAAGCTTTCTTT.